Listed here are 30 T cell receptor beta chains from one sample, sequenced in a study of Ad26.COV2.S vaccination and SARS-CoV-2 variants. Treatment given: roughly 18 received Ad26.COV2.S at low or high dose, single or two shots; five or six received placebo; per-sample allocation not given. The samples date from day 63 after the first vaccine or placebo injection. Assay used: immunoSEQ multiplex PCR; TCRdb lists only in-frame clones, some missing. Altogether 510,000 or so clones are present, approximately 90% being singletons, with the ten largest covering roughly 12%. The sequencing here drew on peripheral blood, taken in a trial of Ad26.COV2.S vaccine versus placebo. These receptors came from a person between 18 and 65 years old who received the Ad26.COV2.S COVID-19 vaccine or a placebo.

The rearrangement joins TRBV7-2 to TRBJ2-1, with a tentative D call TRBD1 (6 bases). Germline V gene data show CDR1 as SGHTA and CDR2 as FQGNSA. The CDR3 extends over 12 amino acids. V gave up 8 bases and J gave up 2 bases, with 7 bases separating them. The CDR3 reads CASGGPYNEQFF. The CDR3 nucleotides are TGTGCCAGCGGGGGCCCCTACAATGAGCAGTTCTTC.

The J gene is TRBJ1-4, the V gene TRBV28; 8 positions agree with TRBD1. This CDR3 has 13 residues. Trimming took 8 bases from V and 7 from J; bases not matched to a gene: 6. The germline V gene encodes CDR1 MDHEN and CDR2 SYDVKM. For the CDR3, the DNA is TGTGCCAGCGAGAGACAGGGGCTTGAAAAACTGTTTTTT. This encodes CASERQGLEKLFF. Looking up the rest from reference TRBV28 and TRBJ1-4 gives the full variable domain: DVKVTQSSRYLVKRTGEKVFLECVQDMDHENMFWYRQDPGLGLRLIYFSYDVKMKEKGDIPEGYSVSREKKERFSLILESASTNQTSMYLCASERQGLEKLFFGSGTQLSVL.

This chain links TRBV7-2 with TRBJ1-5; D unclear. Per germline, CDR1 SGHTA and CDR2 FQGNSA. The CDR3 extends over 14 amino acids. The V gene lost 5 bases and the J gene lost 5 bases, with 13 bases spanning the gap. CDR3 loop: CASSHAGLDQPQHF. CDR3 bases: TGTGCCAGCAGCCATGCAGGCCTTGATCAGCCCCAGCATTTT.

The V gene is TRBV19, the J gene TRBJ2-1, with D possibly called TRBD1 or TRBD2 (5 bases each). The CDR3 totals 15 residues. V was cut by 5 bases and J by 7 bases, with 18 bases left in between. The germline CDR1 and CDR2 sequences are LNHDA and SQIVND (reference sequence). The CDR3 nucleotides read TGTGCCAGTAGTGACAAATCGGGACGGTCAAATGAGCAGTTCTTC. Its protein product is CASSDKSGRSNEQFF. Full variable domain (outside the CDR3, taken from reference TRBV19 and TRBJ2-1): DGGITQSPKYLFRKEGQNVTLSCEQNLNHDAMYWYRQDPGQGLRLIYYSQIVNDFQKGDIAEGYSVSREKKESFPLTVTSAQKNPTAFYLCASSDKSGRSNEQFFGPGTRLTVL.

The chain couples TRBV18 to TRBJ2-5, with 7 bases matching TRBD2. Trimming at V came to 3 bases and at J to 1 base, leaving 5 bases not matched to a gene. CDR1 and CDR2 (germline): KGHSH, LQKENI. This CDR3 has 15 amino acids. CDR3 protein: CASSPVGGSQETQYF. The CDR3 nucleotides are TGTGCCAGCTCACCGGTCGGCGGGAGCCAAGAGACCCAGTACTTC.

The chain combines TRBV2 with TRBJ2-2, with D unresolved. The CDR3 has 13 residues. The V end was cut by 2 bases, the J end by 7 bases, with 8 bases between. Germline V gene lookup returns CDR1 SNHLY and CDR2 FYNNEI. The DNA for the CDR3 is TGTGCCAGCAGTGAAATGCTCCTCGGGGAGCTGTTTTTT. Its translation is CASSEMLLGELFF.

The rearrangement links TRBV7-8 to TRBJ2-3, with D perhaps matching TRBD2 (6 bases). V shed 1 base and J shed 4 bases, with 21 bases lying between them. The CDR3 sequence is 18 residues long. Germline-derived CDR1 and CDR2 are SGHVS and FQNEAQ. The CDR3 coding sequence is TGTGCCAGCAGCTTAGGAGGCGCCGGGAGCCTGAGGGCAGATACGCAGTATTTT. Protein: CASSLGGAGSLRADTQYF.

This chain links TRBV19 with TRBJ2-3; 7 bases are shared with TRBD2. This CDR3 has 13 amino acids. Germline loops: CDR1 LNHDA, CDR2 SQIVND (reference sequence). Trimming cost V 6 bases and J 4 bases; bases outside gene matches: 4. This chain's CDR3 is CASRGLGADTQYF. As DNA, the CDR3 is TGTGCCAGTAGAGGACTAGGGGCAGATACGCAGTATTTT.

This chain connects TRBV5-1 to TRBJ2-7; D uncertain. Trimming stripped 4 bases from V and 0 bases from J, with 11 bases between. This CDR3 is 14 amino acids long. Germline V CDR1 and CDR2: SGHRS, YFSETQ. CDR3 coding DNA: TGCGCCAGCAGCCATGAACCGTACTCCTACGAGCAGTACTTC. The encoded protein is CASSHEPYSYEQYF.

The V gene is TRBV4-2, the J gene TRBJ1-1, with D hard to call. The CDR3 spans 15 residues. Deletions cut 4 bases from V and 2 bases from J, with 14 bases between. Germline CDR1 is LGHNA and CDR2 is YNFKEQ. CDR3 nucleotide sequence: TGTGCCAGCAGCCCCCCCCGGGGAGGTAACACTGAAGCTTTCTTT. Residues: CASSPPRGGNTEAFF.

The rearrangement links TRBV7-2 to TRBJ1-3; maybe TRBD1 (6 bases). The V gene's germline CDR1 is SGHTA and CDR2 FQGNSA. CDR3 length: 14 amino acids. Trimming took 3 bases from V and 3 from J, leaving 9 bases between them. The DNA for the CDR3 is TGTGCCAGCAGCTTTTCGGACAGTGGAAACACCATATATTTT. Its protein product is CASSFSDSGNTIYF.

This clone was detected a few times. The chain links TRBV6-5 to TRBJ1-5; 9 bases fit TRBD1. Germline-derived CDR1 and CDR2 are MNHEY and SVGAGI. This CDR3 comprises 15 residues. Unmatched junction bases numbered 7, after V lost 6 bases and J lost 4 bases. Here the CDR3 DNA reads TGTGCCAGCAGGCATCTGGGACAGGGAAATCAGCCCCAGCATTTT. This encodes CASRHLGQGNQPQHF.

The gene calls are TRBV29-1 and TRBJ2-4; a possible D gene is TRBD2 (5 bases). V was pared by 4 bases and J by 5 bases, with 12 bases between. Germline lookup yields CDR1 SQVTM and CDR2 ANQGSEA. The CDR3 loop spans 13 amino acids. CDR3 DNA: TGCAGCGTTGGTGAGGGTCCGGAAAACATTCAGTACTTC. Translating it yields CSVGEGPENIQYF. The full variable domain, with the rest looked up from reference TRBV29-1 and TRBJ2-4, is SAVISQKPSRDICQRGTSLTIQCQVDSQVTMMFWYRQQPGQSLTLIATANQGSEATYESGFVIDKFPISRPNLTFSTLTVSNMSPEDSSIYLCSVGEGPENIQYFGAGTRLSVL.

As for this clone: Other DNA sequences in this sample translate to the same CDR3. In nucleotides, the CDR3 is TGTGCCAGCAGCTTGCTGGCAGGCGGGGGAACCGGGGAGCTGTTTTTT. Translation gives CASSLLAGGGTGELFF. The J gene is TRBJ2-2, the V gene TRBV5-4; 7 bases fit TRBD2. Germline CDR1 is SGHNT and CDR2 is YYREEE (reference sequence). The CDR3 runs 16 residues. V trimming: 1 base; J trimming: 5 bases; junction bases outside the gene matches: 8.

The chain employs TRBV5-1 and TRBJ2-3; no definite D call. The CDR3 totals 14 residues. V lost 0 bases and J 5 bases, leaving 10 bases between the germline ends. Germline V gene sequence: CDR1 SGHRS, CDR2 YFSETQ. The chain's CDR3 is CASSLEGALDTQYF. The CDR3 bases are TGCGCCAGCAGCTTGGAGGGTGCCTTAGATACGCAGTATTTT.

Concerning this clone: A junction boundary mismatches the germline segment, possibly from a read error. The chain employs TRBV6-1 and TRBJ1-2; D remains unclear. CDR1 MNHNS and CDR2 SASEGT come from the germline V gene. The CDR3 is 13 amino acids. The CDR3 protein is CASSQAGIAGYFF. The CDR3 DNA is TGTGCCAGCAGTCAAGCTGGTATTGCGGGGTATTTCTTC.

V usage is TRBV30 and J usage is TRBJ2-3; D remains unclear. This CDR3 contains 16 residues. The V gene's germline CDR1 is GTSNPN and CDR2 SVGIG (reference sequence). V dropped 5 bases and J dropped 1 base, with 19 bases sitting between them. CDR3 amino acids: CAWGESAHPGTDTQYF. CDR3 in DNA: TGTGCCTGGGGAGAAAGTGCCCACCCCGGCACAGATACGCAGTATTTT.

This clone was detected only once. The V call is TRBV2, the J call TRBJ2-7; 7 bases match TRBD1. CDR1 is SNHLY, CDR2 FYNNEI, per germline. This CDR3 has 14 amino acids. V shed 5 bases and J 3 bases; nucleotides not matched to a gene: 7. DNA for the CDR3: TGTGCCAGCAGTCTTCAACAGGGGAACTACGAGCAGTACTTC. It specifies CASSLQQGNYEQYF.

The chain recombines TRBV4-3 with TRBJ2-1; TRBD2 matches at 13 bases. Trimming cost V 4 bases and J 7 bases; bases outside gene matches: 4. The germline CDR1 and CDR2 sequences are LGHNA and YSLEER. The CDR3 runs to 15 residues. CDR3 coding DNA: TGCGCCAGCAGCCGAGGACTAGCGGGAGATAATGAGCAGTTCTTC. Translating gives CASSRGLAGDNEQFF.

The chain combines TRBV7-9 with TRBJ2-1; D gene uncertain. V was trimmed by 5 bases and J by 5 bases, leaving 10 bases between them. This CDR3 spans 13 amino acids. From germline, CDR1 is SEHNR and CDR2 FQNEAQ (reference sequence). This chain's CDR3 is CASSPRRDNEQFF. DNA of the CDR3: TGTGCCAGCAGCCCGCGACGGGACAATGAGCAGTTCTTC.

This chain joins TRBV29-1 and TRBJ2-3, with D tentatively TRBD1 or TRBD2 (6 bases each). Germline assignment: CDR1 SQVTM and CDR2 ANQGSEA. V lost 7 bases and J 4 bases, leaving 18 bases between the germline ends. The CDR3 totals 14 residues. The CDR3 bases are TGCAGCGGTGGGGGCGGGAAGGGACCAGATACGCAGTATTTT. Protein product: CSGGGGKGPDTQYF.

The chain recombines TRBV5-1 with TRBJ2-2, with D uncertain. The CDR3 covers 14 residues. With 0 bases removed from V and 5 bases from J, the gap between germline ends came to 8 bases. In germline, CDR1 is SGHRS, CDR2 YFSETQ. Written as DNA, the CDR3 is TGCGCCAGCAGCTTGGTAACCAGGACCGGGGAGCTGTTTTTT. Protein product: CASSLVTRTGELFF.

This clone appeared a few times. V gene TRBV19 combines with J gene TRBJ1-5; the D is unclear. V was cut by 5 bases and J by 4 bases, with 18 bases left in between. The CDR3 totals 16 residues. Germline-derived CDR1 and CDR2 are LNHDA and SQIVND (reference sequence). CDR3 DNA sequence: TGTGCCAGTAGTCCCACGGGCGTACGCTTGAATCAGCCCCAGCATTTT. It yields the protein CASSPTGVRLNQPQHF.

This clone was observed a single time. The CDR3 DNA reads TGTGCCAGCAGTACAGGGTCGAGGGGTCAGCCCCAGCATTTT. Its protein is CASSTGSRGQPQHF. The chain employs TRBV6-2 or TRBV6-3 and TRBJ1-5; TRBD1 is a possible D gene (6 bases). The V gene's germline CDR1 is MNHEY and CDR2 SVGEGT. The V and J ends lost 5 bases and 6 bases respectively, with 14 bases between them. There are 14 residues in the CDR3.

The J gene is TRBJ1-6, the V gene TRBV6-5; D is undetermined. The CDR3 covers 13 residues. Germline lookup yields CDR1 MNHEY and CDR2 SVGAGI. Trimming shortened V by 4 bases and J by 9 bases, and 10 bases separated the two germline ends. CDR3 amino acids: CASSSGPISPLHF. The CDR3 DNA sequence: TGTGCCAGCAGTTCAGGCCCCATTTCACCCCTCCACTTT.

This chain uses TRBV28 with TRBJ1-5; 7 positions match TRBD1. The germline CDR1 and CDR2 sequences are MDHEN and SYDVKM. This CDR3 contains 13 residues. The J segment lost 2 bases and the V segment lost 6 bases, leaving 1 base of the junction unmatched. The chain's CDR3 is CASSGQGNQPQHF. The DNA for the CDR3 is TGTGCCAGCAGCGGACAGGGCAATCAGCCCCAGCATTTT.

This chain connects TRBV6-2 or TRBV6-3 to TRBJ2-2; 8 bases agree with TRBD2. Germline values: CDR1 MNHEY, CDR2 SVGEGT. The CDR3 sequence is 16 residues long. The V and J ends lost 3 bases and 6 bases, in that order; junction bases with no gene match: 9. The chain's CDR3 is CASSYSASGWAGELFF. CDR3 nucleotide sequence: TGTGCCAGCAGTTATTCGGCTAGCGGGTGGGCCGGGGAGCTGTTTTTT.

CDR3 coding DNA: TGTGCCAGCAGGCATAGTCAGGGAAGCCACAATGAGCAGTTCTTC. Residues: CASRHSQGSHNEQFF. The V and J genes are TRBV6-5 and TRBJ2-1; D may be TRBD1 (5 bases). This CDR3 contains 15 residues. V was shortened by 6 bases and J by 5 bases, with 17 bases between the two germline ends. Germline CDR1 MNHEY, CDR2 SVGAGI.

This chain connects TRBV11-2 to TRBJ2-7; D is tentatively TRBD1 or TRBD2 (6 bases each). Germline lookup yields CDR1 SGHAT and CDR2 FQNNGV. The CDR3 is 16 residues long. V lost 7 bases to trimming and J lost 3 bases, with 22 bases between them. In DNA, the CDR3 is TGTGCCAGCATGATTCTTGGGGGGCGACAGTTCTACGAGCAGTACTTC. It yields the protein CASMILGGRQFYEQYF.

This clone was counted between two and nine times. This chain links TRBV4-3 with TRBJ2-7; D uncertain. This CDR3 spans 14 amino acids. The germline V and J ends were trimmed by 1 base and 0 bases, with 7 bases remaining between them. The germline V gene encodes CDR1 LGHNA and CDR2 YSLEER. The CDR3 region is CASSQVLSSYEQYF. The CDR3 DNA is TGCGCCAGCAGCCAAGTCCTTAGCTCCTACGAGCAGTACTTC.